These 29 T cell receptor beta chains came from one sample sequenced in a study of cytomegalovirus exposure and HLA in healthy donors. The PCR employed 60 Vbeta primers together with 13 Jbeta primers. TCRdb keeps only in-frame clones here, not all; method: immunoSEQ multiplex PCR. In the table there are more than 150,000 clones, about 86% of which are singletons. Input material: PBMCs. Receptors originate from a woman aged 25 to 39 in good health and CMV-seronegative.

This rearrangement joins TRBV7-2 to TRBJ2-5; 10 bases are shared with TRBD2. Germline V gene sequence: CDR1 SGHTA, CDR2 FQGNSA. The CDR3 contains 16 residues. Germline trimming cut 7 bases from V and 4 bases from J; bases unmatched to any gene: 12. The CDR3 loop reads CASTNPLAGEGETQYF. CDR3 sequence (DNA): TGTGCCAGCACCAATCCCCTAGCGGGGGAGGGAGAGACCCAGTACTTC.

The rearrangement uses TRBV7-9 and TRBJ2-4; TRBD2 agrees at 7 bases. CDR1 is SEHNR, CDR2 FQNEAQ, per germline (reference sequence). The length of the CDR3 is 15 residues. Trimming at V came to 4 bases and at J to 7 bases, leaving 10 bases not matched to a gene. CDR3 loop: CASSSLAVPGNIQYF. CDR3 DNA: TGTGCCAGCAGCTCCCTAGCGGTACCCGGGAACATTCAGTACTTC.

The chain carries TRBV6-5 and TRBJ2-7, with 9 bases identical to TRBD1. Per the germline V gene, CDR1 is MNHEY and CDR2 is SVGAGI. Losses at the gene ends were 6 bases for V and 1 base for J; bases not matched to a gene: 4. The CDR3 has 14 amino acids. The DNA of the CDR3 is TGTGCCAGCAGCCCCGGGACAGGGTCCTACGAGCAGTACTTC. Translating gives CASSPGTGSYEQYF.

CDR3 sequence reads: CASSLVGGSSNQPQHF. CDR3 bases: TGTGCCAGCAGCTTAGTTGGGGGCTCGAGCAATCAGCCCCAGCATTTT. The rearrangement links TRBV7-2 to TRBJ1-5; tentative D call: TRBD1 (6 bases). The V end was cut by 1 base, the J end by 1 base, with 11 bases between. CDR3 length: 16 residues. Germline CDR1 is SGHTA and CDR2 is FQGNSA.

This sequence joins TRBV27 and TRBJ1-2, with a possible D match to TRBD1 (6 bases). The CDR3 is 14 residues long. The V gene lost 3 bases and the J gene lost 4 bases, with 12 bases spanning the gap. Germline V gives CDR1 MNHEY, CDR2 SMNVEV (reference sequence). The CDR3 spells CASSLGGRGYGYTF. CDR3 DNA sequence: TGTGCCAGCAGTTTGGGGGGGCGCGGCTATGGCTACACCTTC.

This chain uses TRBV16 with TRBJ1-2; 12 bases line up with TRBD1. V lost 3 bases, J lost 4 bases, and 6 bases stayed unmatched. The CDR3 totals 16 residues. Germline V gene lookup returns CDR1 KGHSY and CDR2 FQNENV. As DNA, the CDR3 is TGTGCCAGCAGCCAGAACTCGGGACAGGGGGCCTATGGCTACACCTTC. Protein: CASSQNSGQGAYGYTF.

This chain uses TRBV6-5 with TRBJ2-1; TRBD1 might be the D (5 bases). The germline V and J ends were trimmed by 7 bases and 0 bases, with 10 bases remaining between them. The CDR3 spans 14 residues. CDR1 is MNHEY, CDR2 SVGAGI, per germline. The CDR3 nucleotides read TGTGCCAGCAAAAGGGGCGGCTCCTACAATGAGCAGTTCTTC. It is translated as CASKRGGSYNEQFF.

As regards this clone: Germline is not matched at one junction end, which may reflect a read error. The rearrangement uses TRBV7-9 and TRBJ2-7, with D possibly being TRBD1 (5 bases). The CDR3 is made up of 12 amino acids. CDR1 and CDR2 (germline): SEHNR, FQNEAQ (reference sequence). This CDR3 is CSSSSGFPEQYF. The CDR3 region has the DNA TGTTCCAGCAGTTCAGGGTTCCCGGAGCAGTACTTC.

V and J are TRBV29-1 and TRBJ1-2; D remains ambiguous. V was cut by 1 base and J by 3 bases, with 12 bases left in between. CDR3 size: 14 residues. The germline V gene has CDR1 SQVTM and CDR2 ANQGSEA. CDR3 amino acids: CSVEVGFLDYGYTF. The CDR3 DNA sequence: TGCAGCGTTGAAGTCGGGTTCCTAGACTATGGCTACACCTTC.

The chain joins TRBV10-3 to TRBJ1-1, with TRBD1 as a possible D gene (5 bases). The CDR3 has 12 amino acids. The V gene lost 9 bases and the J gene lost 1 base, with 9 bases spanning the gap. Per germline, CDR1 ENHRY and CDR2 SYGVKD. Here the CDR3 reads CAMRGGNTEAFF. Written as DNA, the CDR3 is TGTGCCATGCGCGGGGGGAACACTGAAGCTTTCTTT.

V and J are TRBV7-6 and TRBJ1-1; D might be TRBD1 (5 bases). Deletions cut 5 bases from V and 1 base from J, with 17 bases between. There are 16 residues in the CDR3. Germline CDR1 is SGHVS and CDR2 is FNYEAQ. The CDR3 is CASSVVGGPANTEAFF. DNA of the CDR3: TGTGCCAGCAGCGTGGTGGGGGGACCTGCGAACACTGAAGCTTTCTTT.

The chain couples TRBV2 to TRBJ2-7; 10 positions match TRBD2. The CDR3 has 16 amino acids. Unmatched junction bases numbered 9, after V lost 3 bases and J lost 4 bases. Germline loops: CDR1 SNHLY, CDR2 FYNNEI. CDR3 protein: CASSDWGASGSYEQYF. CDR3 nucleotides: TGTGCCAGCAGTGACTGGGGTGCTAGCGGGAGTTACGAGCAGTACTTC.

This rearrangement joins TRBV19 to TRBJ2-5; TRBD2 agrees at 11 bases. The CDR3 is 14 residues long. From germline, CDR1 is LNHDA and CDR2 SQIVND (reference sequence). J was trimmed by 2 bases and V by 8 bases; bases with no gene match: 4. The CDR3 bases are TGTGCCAGTTCGGGACTAGCGGTACAAGAGACCCAGTACTTC. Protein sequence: CASSGLAVQETQYF.

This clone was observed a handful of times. The CDR3 region is CASSGSGTGHYNEQFF. In nucleotides, the CDR3 is TGTGCCAGCAGCGGCTCGGGGACAGGGCACTACAATGAGCAGTTCTTC. The chain has TRBV7-2 and TRBJ2-1; 9 bases align to TRBD1. The ends lost 5 bases at V and 3 bases at J; junction bases unmatched: 8. The CDR3 is 16 amino acids. CDR1 SGHTA and CDR2 FQGNSA come from the germline V gene.

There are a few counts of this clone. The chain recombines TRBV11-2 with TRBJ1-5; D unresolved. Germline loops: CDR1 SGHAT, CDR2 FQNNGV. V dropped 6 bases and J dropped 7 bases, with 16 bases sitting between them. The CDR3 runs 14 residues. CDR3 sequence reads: CASSPGWIAQPQHF. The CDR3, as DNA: TGTGCCAGCAGTCCGGGGTGGATCGCCCAGCCCCAGCATTTT.

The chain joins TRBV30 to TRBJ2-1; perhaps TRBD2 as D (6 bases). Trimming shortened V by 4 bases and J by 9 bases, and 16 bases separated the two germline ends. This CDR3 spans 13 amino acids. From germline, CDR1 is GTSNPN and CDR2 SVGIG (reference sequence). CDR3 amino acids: CAWTAGPPGEQFF. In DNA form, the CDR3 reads TGTGCCTGGACGGCGGGACCACCTGGTGAGCAGTTCTTC.

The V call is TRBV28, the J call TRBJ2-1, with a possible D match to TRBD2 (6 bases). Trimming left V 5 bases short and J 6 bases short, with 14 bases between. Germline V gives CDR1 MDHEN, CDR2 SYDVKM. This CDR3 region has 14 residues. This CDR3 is CASSPEGPLNEQFF. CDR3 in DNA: TGTGCCAGCAGTCCGGAGGGTCCCCTCAATGAGCAGTTCTTC.

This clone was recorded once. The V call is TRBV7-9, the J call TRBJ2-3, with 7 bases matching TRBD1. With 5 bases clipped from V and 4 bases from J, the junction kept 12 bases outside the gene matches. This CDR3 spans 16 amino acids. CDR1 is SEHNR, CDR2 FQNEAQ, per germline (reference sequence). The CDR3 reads CASSPWGQGGADTQYF. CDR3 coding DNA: TGTGCCAGCAGCCCCTGGGGACAAGGGGGCGCAGATACGCAGTATTTT.

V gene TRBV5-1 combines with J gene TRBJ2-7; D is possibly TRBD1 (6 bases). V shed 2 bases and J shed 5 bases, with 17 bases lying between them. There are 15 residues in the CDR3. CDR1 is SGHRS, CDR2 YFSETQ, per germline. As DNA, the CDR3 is TGCGCCAGCAGCTTACAGGGTCCCACTTGGAACGAGCAGTACTTC. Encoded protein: CASSLQGPTWNEQYF.

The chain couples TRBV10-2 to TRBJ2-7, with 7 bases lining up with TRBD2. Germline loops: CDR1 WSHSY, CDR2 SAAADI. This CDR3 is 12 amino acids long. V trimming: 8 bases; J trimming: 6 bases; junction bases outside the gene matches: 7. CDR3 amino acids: CASAEGRGEQYF. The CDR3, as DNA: TGCGCCAGCGCCGAGGGGAGGGGCGAGCAGTACTTC.

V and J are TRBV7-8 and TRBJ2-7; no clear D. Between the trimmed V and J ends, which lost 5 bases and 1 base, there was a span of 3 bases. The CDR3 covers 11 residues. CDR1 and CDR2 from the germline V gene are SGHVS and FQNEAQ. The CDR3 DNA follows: TGTGCCAGCAGCCCGTCCTACGAGCAGTACTTC. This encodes CASSPSYEQYF.

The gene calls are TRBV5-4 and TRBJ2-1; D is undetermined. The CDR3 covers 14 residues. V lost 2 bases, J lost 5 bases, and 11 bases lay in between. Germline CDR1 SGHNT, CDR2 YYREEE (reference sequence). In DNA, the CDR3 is TGTGCCAGCAGCTTAGTTTCCAGGAACAATGAGCAGTTCTTC. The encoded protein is CASSLVSRNNEQFF. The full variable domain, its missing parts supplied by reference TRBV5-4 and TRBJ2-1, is ETGVTQSPTHLIKTRGQQVTLRCSSQSGHNTVSWYQQALGQGPQFIFQYYREEENGRGNFPPRFSGLQFPNYSSELNVNALELDDSALYLCASSLVSRNNEQFFGPGTRLTVL.

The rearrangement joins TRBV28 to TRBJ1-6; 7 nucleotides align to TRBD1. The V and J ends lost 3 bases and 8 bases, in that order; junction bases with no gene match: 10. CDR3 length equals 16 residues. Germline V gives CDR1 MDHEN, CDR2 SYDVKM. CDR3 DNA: TGTGCCAGCAGTTTGAGTCCCGGGACAGATGATTCACCCCTCCACTTT. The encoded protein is CASSLSPGTDDSPLHF.

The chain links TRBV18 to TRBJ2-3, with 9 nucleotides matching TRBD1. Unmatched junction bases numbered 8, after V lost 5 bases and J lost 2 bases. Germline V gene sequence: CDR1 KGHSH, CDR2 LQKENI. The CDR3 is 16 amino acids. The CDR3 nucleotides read TGTGCCAGCTCAAGACTGGGACAGGGTTACACAGATACGCAGTATTTT. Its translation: CASSRLGQGYTDTQYF.

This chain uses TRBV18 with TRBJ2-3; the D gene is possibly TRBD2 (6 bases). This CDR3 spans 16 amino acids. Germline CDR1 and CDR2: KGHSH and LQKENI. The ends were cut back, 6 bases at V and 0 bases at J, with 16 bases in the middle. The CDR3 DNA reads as TGTGCCAGCTCGTCCGGGACTGCGCTTAGCACAGATACGCAGTATTTT. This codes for CASSSGTALSTDTQYF.

The CDR3 spells CASSLTGLTSGSLRNEQFF. CDR3 bases: TGCGCCAGCAGCTTGACTGGTCTGACTAGCGGGAGTCTACGTAATGAGCAGTTCTTC. The rearrangement links TRBV5-1 to TRBJ2-1; TRBD2 matches at 12 bases. The V gene end was trimmed by 1 base and the J gene end by 7 bases; junction bases not matched to a gene: 15. The CDR3 contains 19 residues. Germline V gene sequence: CDR1 SGHRS, CDR2 YFSETQ.

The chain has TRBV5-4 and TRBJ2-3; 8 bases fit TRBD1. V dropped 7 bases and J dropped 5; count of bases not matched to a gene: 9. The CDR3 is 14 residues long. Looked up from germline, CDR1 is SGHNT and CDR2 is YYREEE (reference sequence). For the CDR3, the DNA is TGTGCCAGCGGGCAGGGGGCGCCCGGAGATACGCAGTATTTT. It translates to CASGQGAPGDTQYF.

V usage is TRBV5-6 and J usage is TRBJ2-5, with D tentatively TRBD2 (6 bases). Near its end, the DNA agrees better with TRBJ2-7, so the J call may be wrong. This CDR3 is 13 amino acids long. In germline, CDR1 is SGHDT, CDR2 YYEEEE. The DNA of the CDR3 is TGTGCCAGCAGCTTTTGGCGGGAATACGAGCAGTACTTC. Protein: CASSFWREYEQYF.

The CDR3 spells CASSFSSSSYEQYF. In nucleotides, the CDR3 is TGTGCCAGCAGTTTCTCTAGCAGCTCCTACGAGCAGTACTTC. The chain carries TRBV28 and TRBJ2-7; weak D call: TRBD2 (5 bases). CDR1 and CDR2 (germline): MDHEN, SYDVKM. Between the trimmed V and J ends, which lost 3 bases and 0 bases, there was a span of 9 bases. This CDR3 contains 14 residues.